Described below is a single T cell receptor beta chain sequence and its context. This clone has only a few counts. Its antigen is currently not known. No base qualities exist here, and no much larger clone lies one base off it. To identify tumor-specific TCR clonotypes, tumor tissue taken at baseline, before any treatment, was sequenced. The study used next-generation sequencing of T-cell receptor sequences to monitor peripheral T-cell lymphoma patients receiving frontline treatment on a trial. The germline V gene (reference sequence) sets CDR1 to LNHDA and CDR2 to SQIVND. There are 13 amino acids in the CDR3, from cysteine to phenylalanine inclusive. Here the CDR3 DNA is all that survives: 39 bases in frame from base 1. From V the trimming removes 6 bases and from J it removes 3 bases, while the gene matches leave 5 bases of the junction unaccounted for. The sample is drawn from a study of circulating tumor DNA in untreated peripheral T-cell lymphoma (dated by TCRdb to the early 2020s).

Overall study outcomes, separate from this receptor: Tumor-specific clonotypes were found in 76% of patients, coming from over 85% of baseline tissues and around 67% of baseline serum samples.

The library relied on the immunoSEQ multiplex PCR assay. The clones in this table, taken by TCRdb from immuneACCESS, are in-frame only. Not every clone is retained; where verified, under half of the shortfall comes from an unresolved V gene, and the cause of the rest is unknown. This sample lists around 6,100 clones; 50% to 75% were detected once. The ten largest clones take up about three fifths of the sample. The material sequenced was tumor tissue. This receptor was identified in a human donor with peripheral T-cell lymphoma. This sequence uses TRBV19 and TRBJ2-7; 7 bases in between match TRBD1. Here the CDR3 is given as CASSSTGRYEQYF. The DNA reads TGTGCCAGTAGCTCGACAGGGCGCTACGAGCAGTACTTC.